This T cell receptor beta chain is drawn from a study of immune evolution from preneoplasia to lung adenocarcinoma. Per the germline V gene, CDR1 is MNHNS and CDR2 is SASEGT. CDR3 size: 13 residues. V lost 6 bases to trimming and J lost 2 bases, with 8 bases between them. The protocol was immunoSEQ multiplex PCR, while the TCRdb copy is restricted to in-frame clones and leaves out a portion. Among approximately 3,800 clones listed, 81% were seen once. The sample was FFPE adjacent normal lung tissue. The chain employs TRBV6-1 and TRBJ2-1; possible D gene TRBD1, 5 bases. This receptor was identified in a person aged 65-85 years with lung adenocarcinoma. CDR3 sequence (DNA): TGTGCCAGCAGAAGGACACCCTACAATGAGCAGTTCTTC. It translates to CASRRTPYNEQFF.